The 20 T cell receptor beta chains below come from one sample, sequenced in a study of CD8+CD57+ T cells in acquired aplastic anemia (dated by TCRdb to between 2017 and 2018). The sample was run on an Illumina HiSeq 2000. Profiling of TCR beta VDJ combinations and CDR3 sequences used genomic DNA as the template. Using fastp at Q25 and MiXCR, TCRdb reprocessed the public reads and kept productive beta chains. For every CDR3 protein sequence, its rows merge into one entry that carries the most common genes and DNA. In all, the sample holds 150,000 to 200,000 distinct CDR3 sequences, and around 65% of those were seen once. 35% to 55% of the sample is held by the ten biggest clonotypes. The sequencing sample was made of sorted CD4+, CD8+, or CD8+CD57+ T cells (not recorded which) from PBMCs. The receptors originated from a human donor with severe aplastic anemia or a healthy control (not recorded which).

This rearrangement joins TRBV9 to TRBJ1-4; D uncertain. The CDR3 runs 14 residues. Germline V gene data show CDR1 as SGDLS and CDR2 as YYNGEE. V gave up 5 bases and J gave up 4 bases, with 12 bases separating them. The CDR3 DNA reads TGTGCCAGCAGTGAAGTAGGGTTTAATGAAAAACTGTTTTTT. Its protein is CASSEVGFNEKLFF.

This clonotype was observed once. The rearrangement uses TRBV29-1 and TRBJ2-3; TRBD2 aligns across 10 bases. Germline-derived CDR1 and CDR2 are SQVTM and ANQGSEA. CDR3 length: 16 amino acids. Losses at the gene ends were 0 bases for V and 6 bases for J; bases not matched to a gene: 9. CDR3 in amino acids: CSVEDLPAGGPDTQYF. In nucleotides, the CDR3 is TGCAGCGTTGAAGATCTTCCAGCGGGAGGGCCTGATACGCAGTATTTT.

The chain uses TRBV7-3 and TRBJ2-3; D possibly corresponds to TRBD2 (7 bases). V shed 5 bases and J shed 3 bases, with 15 bases lying between them. CDR1 and CDR2 (germline): SGHTA, FQGTGA. This CDR3 has 15 residues. The CDR3 sequence: CASSPRGPGTDTQYF. CDR3 DNA sequence: TGTGCCAGCAGCCCGCGGGGGCCCGGGACAGATACGCAGTATTTT.

This clonotype was seen ten or more times. The J gene is TRBJ1-2, the V gene TRBV7-3, with D possibly matching TRBD1 (5 bases). V dropped 5 bases and J dropped 3 bases, with 16 bases sitting between them. The length of the CDR3 is 15 residues. Germline CDR1 and CDR2: SGHTA and FQGTGA. CDR3 residues: CASSPGGVQDYGYTF. CDR3 DNA sequence: TGTGCCAGCAGCCCCGGGGGGGTTCAGGACTATGGCTACACCTTC.

The chain combines TRBV20-1 with TRBJ2-1, with 10 positions matching TRBD2. The CDR3 sequence is 15 residues long. CDR1 and CDR2 (germline): DFQATT, SNEGSKA (reference sequence). The V gene end was trimmed by 4 bases and the J gene end by 7 bases; junction bases not matched to a gene: 10. The CDR3 reads CSAMRSSGRWNEQFF. CDR3 DNA sequence: TGCAGTGCTATGAGGAGTAGCGGGAGGTGGAATGAGCAGTTCTTC.

This clonotype was seen just once. The V call is TRBV11-2, the J call TRBJ1-6; D might be TRBD1 (5 bases). Looked up from germline, CDR1 is SGHAT and CDR2 is FQNNGV. CDR3 length equals 17 residues. The V and J ends lost 3 bases and 8 bases respectively, with 20 bases between them. As DNA, the CDR3 is TGTGCCAGCAGCTTTTCGCTTTCGGGGGGTAGGGATTCACCCCTCCACTTT. This sequence encodes CASSFSLSGGRDSPLHF.

In this sample, this clonotype turned up a few times. The chain recombines TRBV20-1 with TRBJ2-3; 8 nucleotides match TRBD1. Looked up from germline, CDR1 is DFQATT and CDR2 is SNEGSKA (reference sequence). This CDR3 spans 15 amino acids. J lost 2 bases, V lost 4 bases, and 8 bases had no gene match. The CDR3 DNA sequence: TGCAGTGCTATCGACAGGGGCACGCACACAGATACGCAGTATTTT. Its protein is CSAIDRGTHTDTQYF.

This clonotype has ten or more counts. The chain couples TRBV19 to TRBJ1-5, with 8 positions matching TRBD1. Germline V gene lookup returns CDR1 LNHDA and CDR2 SQIVND (reference sequence). J was trimmed by 2 bases and V by 5 bases; bases with no gene match: 2. The CDR3 is 14 residues long. CDR3 region: CASSPQGGNQPQHF. CDR3 nucleotide sequence: TGTGCCAGTAGTCCACAGGGGGGCAATCAGCCCCAGCATTTT.

The table lists this clonotype with a count of one. This chain connects TRBV5-5 to TRBJ1-6; 7 positions agree with TRBD1. After removal of 1 base from V and 5 bases from J, the junction contained 6 bases not matched to a gene. There are 16 residues in the CDR3. Germline CDR1 is SGHKS and CDR2 is YYEKEE (reference sequence). CDR3 bases: TGTGCCAGCAGCTTGAGGACAGGCGTGAATAATTCACCCCTCCACTTT. Translated: CASSLRTGVNNSPLHF.

A single count supports this clonotype. The rearrangement links TRBV12-3 or TRBV12-4 to TRBJ2-7, with 8 bases lining up with TRBD1. The ends lost 7 bases at V and 3 bases at J; junction bases unmatched: 14. The CDR3 length is 16 residues. CDR3 DNA: TGTGCCAGCAAACAGGGACAGGCCTTCCAAAACTACGAGCAGTACTTC. It translates to CASKQGQAFQNYEQYF.

The CDR3 nucleotides are TGTGCCAGCAGTCTCGAAGGGAGGTACCACAATGAGCAGTTCTTC. This translates into CASSLEGRYHNEQFF. This chain links TRBV7-9 with TRBJ2-1; weak D call: TRBD2 (6 bases). The CDR3 contains 15 residues. Trimming shortened V by 6 bases and J by 5 bases, and 17 bases separated the two germline ends. Germline V CDR1 and CDR2: SEHNR, FQNEAQ (reference sequence). The full variable domain, in which reference TRBV7-9 and TRBJ2-1 provide the parts outside the CDR3, is DTGVSQNPRHKITKRGQNVTFRCDPISEHNRLYWYRQTLGQGPEFLTYFQNEAQLEKSRLLSDRFSAERPKGSFSTLEIQRTEQGDSAMYLCASSLEGRYHNEQFFGPGTRLTVL.

The V and J genes are TRBV2 and TRBJ2-3; D is undetermined. CDR1 is SNHLY, CDR2 FYNNEI, per germline. Trimming pared 1 base from V and 2 bases from J, leaving 7 bases between. The CDR3 extends over 14 amino acids. This chain's CDR3 is CASSEEVDTDTQYF. The CDR3 bases are TGTGCCAGCAGTGAAGAGGTTGACACAGATACGCAGTATTTT.

The gene calls are TRBV7-8 and TRBJ2-3; TRBD2 aligns across 7 bases. Germline CDR1 is SGHVS and CDR2 is FQNEAQ. CDR3 length: 16 amino acids. Germline trimming cut 1 base from V and 1 base from J; bases unmatched to any gene: 5. For the CDR3, the DNA is TGTGCCAGCAGCTTAGTGTTTGCGGGAGGCACAGATACGCAGTATTTT. Amino acid sequence: CASSLVFAGGTDTQYF.

The rearrangement joins TRBV7-9 to TRBJ2-1, with 9 nucleotides matching TRBD2. Looked up from germline, CDR1 is SEHNR and CDR2 is FQNEAQ (reference sequence). This CDR3 comprises 16 residues. The V and J ends lost 6 bases and 3 bases, in that order; junction bases with no gene match: 9. This chain's CDR3 is CASSPIAGANYNEQFF. Here the CDR3 DNA reads TGTGCCAGCAGTCCTATAGCGGGAGCTAACTACAATGAGCAGTTCTTC. The variable domain in full, with the rest retrieved from reference TRBV7-9 and TRBJ2-1, is DTGVSQNPRHKITKRGQNVTFRCDPISEHNRLYWYRQTLGQGPEFLTYFQNEAQLEKSRLLSDRFSAERPKGSFSTLEIQRTEQGDSAMYLCASSPIAGANYNEQFFGPGTRLTVL.

The J gene is TRBJ2-3, the V gene TRBV5-6; 8 positions agree with TRBD1. There are 15 residues in the CDR3. Germline CDR1 and CDR2: SGHDT and YYEEEE. Trimming took 2 bases from V and 5 from J; bases not matched to a gene: 7. The CDR3 sequence: CASSLGGQGLDTQYF. The CDR3 DNA reads TGTGCCAGCAGCTTAGGCGGACAGGGTCTAGATACGCAGTATTTT.

The chain carries TRBV28 and TRBJ2-7, with D perhaps TRBD1 (6 bases). CDR1 is MDHEN and CDR2 is SYDVKM in the germline V gene. The length of the CDR3 is 13 residues. V was clipped by 7 bases and J by 2 bases, with 12 bases between them. CDR3: CASNEDSTYEQYF. CDR3 nucleotides: TGTGCCAGCAATGAGGACAGCACCTACGAGCAGTACTTC.

V usage is TRBV7-9 and J usage is TRBJ2-1; 8 nucleotides match TRBD1. Germline values: CDR1 SEHNR, CDR2 FQNEAQ (reference sequence). The CDR3 has 15 residues. V gave up 5 bases and J gave up 4 bases; unmatched junction bases: 7. The CDR3 nucleotides read TGTGCCAGCAGCCCTCCTGGACAGGGATACAATGAGCAGTTCTTC. Translating gives CASSPPGQGYNEQFF.

The chain recombines TRBV7-2 with TRBJ2-1; D possibly uses TRBD1 or TRBD2 (7 bases each). Germline CDR1 is SGHTA and CDR2 is FQGNSA. The CDR3 extends over 16 amino acids. The V and J ends lost 5 bases and 1 base respectively, with 15 bases between them. CDR3 sequence: CASSGGEGASYNEQFF. The CDR3, as DNA: TGTGCCAGCAGCGGGGGGGAGGGGGCTTCCTACAATGAGCAGTTCTTC.

This chain links TRBV20-1 with TRBJ2-7; TRBD2 matches at 13 bases. V lost 1 base to trimming and J lost 5 bases; unmatched junction nucleotides: 5. Germline loops: CDR1 DFQATT, CDR2 SNEGSKA (reference sequence). The CDR3 is 15 residues long. This chain's CDR3 is CSARVGLAGTHEQYF. CDR3 DNA: TGCAGTGCTAGAGTGGGACTAGCGGGGACCCACGAGCAGTACTTC.

Regarding this clonotype: A much larger clone lies one base from this, so it may be a read error. J is TRBJ2-4 and V is TRBV7-2, with D hard to call. Per germline, CDR1 SGHTA and CDR2 FQGNSA. CDR3 length: 14 residues. This chain's CDR3 is CASSFVVAKNTQYF. The CDR3, as DNA: TGTGCCAGCAGCTTCGTGGTAGCCAAAAACACTCAGTACTTC.